The 17 T cell receptor beta chains listed next were all sequenced from one sample in a study of shared clonotypes between healthy human individuals. Assay: immunoSEQ multiplex PCR; the TCRdb copy retains only in-frame clones and omits some. Of more than 1.2 million clones in the sample, 98% were seen once. The specimen was naive CD4+ T cells sorted from blood. Indicated subset: CD45RA+ positively selected. The receptor source for this set is a man in his thirties or forties in good health.

This CDR3 is CASSQQGPSYEQYF. Written as DNA, the CDR3 is TGTGCCAGCAGCCAGCAGGGGCCCTCGTACGAGCAGTACTTC. This chain connects TRBV28 to TRBJ2-7; D perhaps matches TRBD1 (6 bases). The V end was cut by 6 bases, the J end by 4 bases, with 16 bases between. There are 14 residues in the CDR3. In germline, CDR1 is MDHEN, CDR2 SYDVKM.

The chain couples TRBV6-6 to TRBJ1-2; 8 nucleotides line up with TRBD1. Germline values: CDR1 MNHNY, CDR2 SVGAGI (reference sequence). This CDR3 is built from 14 residues. The J segment lost 5 bases and the V segment lost 7 bases, leaving 9 bases of the junction unmatched. In DNA form, the CDR3 reads TGTGCCAGCAATCCCCAGGGGGCTAGGTATGGCTACACCTTC. Encoded protein: CASNPQGARYGYTF.

The chain links TRBV6-5 to TRBJ2-1; D gene unclear. Trimming took off 2 bases at V and 6 bases at J, with 11 bases between the two ends. The CDR3 sequence is 14 residues long. The V gene's germline CDR1 is MNHEY and CDR2 SVGAGI. The CDR3 loop reads CASSYRVPSNEQFF. The CDR3 DNA sequence: TGTGCCAGCAGTTACCGGGTCCCCTCCAATGAGCAGTTCTTC.

This clone was seen once. The chain combines TRBV2 with TRBJ1-5; 9 bases map to TRBD1. After removal of 8 bases from V and 6 bases from J, the junction contained 11 bases not matched to a gene. CDR1 SNHLY and CDR2 FYNNEI come from the germline V gene. CDR3 length equals 15 residues. CDR3 sequence reads: CASGVGQGGRQPQHF. The CDR3 coding sequence is TGTGCCAGCGGAGTGGGACAGGGTGGACGTCAGCCCCAGCATTTT.

Remarks on this clone: Other DNA sequences in the same sample also yield this CDR3. The rearrangement uses TRBV10-1 and TRBJ1-5, with D uncertain. Trimming removed 2 bases at V and 1 base at J, with 3 bases between. From germline, CDR1 is WNHNN and CDR2 SYGVQD (reference sequence). The CDR3 is made up of 13 amino acids. The CDR3 sequence is CASSEGSNQPQHF. In nucleotides, the CDR3 is TGCGCCAGCAGTGAGGGAAGCAATCAGCCCCAGCATTTT.

The genes are TRBV18 and TRBJ2-7; D remains ambiguous. The V gene's germline CDR1 is KGHSH and CDR2 LQKENI. The CDR3 is made up of 15 amino acids. V was pared by 0 bases and J by 2 bases, with 11 bases between. CDR3 coding DNA: TGTGCCAGCTCACCACCGGCGCAGGTGCCCTACGAGCAGTACTTC. This codes for CASSPPAQVPYEQYF. The full variable domain, rest sourced from reference TRBV18 and TRBJ2-7, is NAGVMQNPRHLVRRRGQEARLRCSPMKGHSHVYWYRQLPEEGLKFMVYLQKENIIDESGMPKERFSAEFPKEGPSILRIQQVVRGDSAAYFCASSPPAQVPYEQYFGPGTRLTVT.

V usage is TRBV5-1 and J usage is TRBJ2-1, with 14 bases aligning to TRBD2. V shed 2 bases and J 11 bases; nucleotides not matched to a gene: 6. This CDR3 has 15 amino acids. Germline CDR1 SGHRS, CDR2 YFSETQ. CDR3 protein: CASSLGLAGGQQQFF. DNA for the CDR3: TGCGCCAGCAGCTTAGGACTAGCGGGAGGACAACAGCAGTTCTTC.

This chain connects TRBV18 to TRBJ2-6; 12 bases fit TRBD1. The CDR3 is 19 amino acids. V shed 1 base, J shed 2 bases, and the junction held 6 bases outside the gene matches. The V gene's germline CDR1 is KGHSH and CDR2 LQKENI. The CDR3, as DNA: TGTGCCAGCTCACCACGGCTGGGACAGGGGGCGGCTGGGGCCAACGTCCTGACTTTC. Protein sequence: CASSPRLGQGAAGANVLTF. Filled out from reference TRBV18 and TRBJ2-6, the complete variable domain reads NAGVMQNPRHLVRRRGQEARLRCSPMKGHSHVYWYRQLPEEGLKFMVYLQKENIIDESGMPKERFSAEFPKEGPSILRIQQVVRGDSAAYFCASSPRLGQGAAGANVLTFGAGSRLTVL.

V usage is TRBV18 and J usage is TRBJ2-4, with 7 bases matching TRBD2. The germline V gene has CDR1 KGHSH and CDR2 LQKENI. Trimming took 3 bases from V and 0 from J; bases not matched to a gene: 17. This CDR3 has 20 residues. CDR3 DNA: TGTGCCAGCTCACCGGGAGGGCAAGACCAAGACCAGCTAGCCAAAAACATTCAGTACTTC. This codes for CASSPGGQDQDQLAKNIQYF.

This chain connects TRBV7-6 to TRBJ2-7; a weak D match, TRBD1 (6 bases). Germline CDR1 is SGHVS and CDR2 is FNYEAQ. Trimming stripped 0 bases from V and 2 bases from J, with 17 bases between. This CDR3 spans 17 amino acids. The CDR3 spells CASSLASGGLPTYEQYF. CDR3 coding DNA: TGTGCCAGCAGCTTAGCTTCTGGGGGCCTCCCAACCTACGAGCAGTACTTC.

This clone has a single count. The chain employs TRBV28 and TRBJ2-7; 7 positions agree with TRBD1. Germline V lookup: CDR1 MDHEN, CDR2 SYDVKM. Trimming removed 5 bases from V and 1 base from J; junction bases left unmatched: 8. This CDR3 has 15 amino acids. Written as DNA, the CDR3 is TGTGCCAGCAGTCGTATGGGACAGCGGTCCTACGAGCAGTACTTC. It translates to CASSRMGQRSYEQYF.

This clone was seen just once. The chain uses TRBV4-3 and TRBJ2-3; D is undetermined. This CDR3 contains 13 residues. CDR1 is LGHNA, CDR2 YSLEER, per germline. Trimming took 3 bases from V and 4 from J, leaving 8 bases between them. The DNA of the CDR3 is TGCGCCAGCAGCCAGCGGACGGCAGATACGCAGTATTTT. Translating it yields CASSQRTADTQYF.

The rearrangement links TRBV7-2 to TRBJ2-2; a possible D gene is TRBD1 (6 bases). Germline CDR1 and CDR2: SGHTA and FQGNSA. There are 16 residues in the CDR3. V shed 0 bases and J shed 0 bases, with 8 bases lying between them. The CDR3 is CASSLAQGANTGELFF. The CDR3 region has the DNA TGTGCCAGCAGCTTAGCACAGGGAGCGAACACCGGGGAGCTGTTTTTT.

This chain connects TRBV14 to TRBJ1-1; D is unresolved. Trimming left V 2 bases short and J 7 bases short, with 17 bases between. CDR3 length equals 15 residues. Germline-derived CDR1 and CDR2 are SGHDN and FVKESK. The CDR3 is CASSQLDAPPLEAFF. DNA for the CDR3: TGTGCCAGCAGCCAACTCGACGCCCCCCCACTTGAAGCTTTCTTT. The complete variable domain, with remaining parts taken from reference TRBV14 and TRBJ1-1, reads EAGVTQFPSHSVIEKGQTVTLRCDPISGHDNLYWYRRVMGKEIKFLLHFVKESKQDESGMPNNRFLAERTGGTYSTLKVQPAELEDSGVYFCASSQLDAPPLEAFFGQGTRLTVV.

The rearrangement links TRBV7-2 to TRBJ1-5; weak D call: TRBD1 (6 bases). The germline gives CDR1 SGHTA, CDR2 FQGNSA. The CDR3 is made up of 16 amino acids. The V and J ends lost 2 bases and 3 bases respectively, with 14 bases between them. CDR3 region: CASSLLGGPNNQPQHF. The DNA for the CDR3 is TGTGCCAGCAGCTTATTGGGGGGCCCTAACAATCAGCCCCAGCATTTT.

The rearrangement joins TRBV6-5 to TRBJ2-7; unclear D gene. This CDR3 has 12 amino acids. Trimming removed 2 bases from V and 4 bases from J, with 6 bases in between. Germline lookup yields CDR1 MNHEY and CDR2 SVGAGI. The CDR3 DNA reads as TGTGCCAGCAGTTACATCGGTTACGAGCAGTACTTC. Residues: CASSYIGYEQYF.

V gene TRBV30 combines with J gene TRBJ2-7; D not certain. The CDR3 runs 12 residues. Germline V CDR1 and CDR2: GTSNPN, SVGIG (reference sequence). V was pared by 2 bases and J by 4 bases, with 9 bases between. For the CDR3, the DNA is TGTGCCTGGAGTCGAGACAAATACGAGCAGTACTTC. Translated: CAWSRDKYEQYF.